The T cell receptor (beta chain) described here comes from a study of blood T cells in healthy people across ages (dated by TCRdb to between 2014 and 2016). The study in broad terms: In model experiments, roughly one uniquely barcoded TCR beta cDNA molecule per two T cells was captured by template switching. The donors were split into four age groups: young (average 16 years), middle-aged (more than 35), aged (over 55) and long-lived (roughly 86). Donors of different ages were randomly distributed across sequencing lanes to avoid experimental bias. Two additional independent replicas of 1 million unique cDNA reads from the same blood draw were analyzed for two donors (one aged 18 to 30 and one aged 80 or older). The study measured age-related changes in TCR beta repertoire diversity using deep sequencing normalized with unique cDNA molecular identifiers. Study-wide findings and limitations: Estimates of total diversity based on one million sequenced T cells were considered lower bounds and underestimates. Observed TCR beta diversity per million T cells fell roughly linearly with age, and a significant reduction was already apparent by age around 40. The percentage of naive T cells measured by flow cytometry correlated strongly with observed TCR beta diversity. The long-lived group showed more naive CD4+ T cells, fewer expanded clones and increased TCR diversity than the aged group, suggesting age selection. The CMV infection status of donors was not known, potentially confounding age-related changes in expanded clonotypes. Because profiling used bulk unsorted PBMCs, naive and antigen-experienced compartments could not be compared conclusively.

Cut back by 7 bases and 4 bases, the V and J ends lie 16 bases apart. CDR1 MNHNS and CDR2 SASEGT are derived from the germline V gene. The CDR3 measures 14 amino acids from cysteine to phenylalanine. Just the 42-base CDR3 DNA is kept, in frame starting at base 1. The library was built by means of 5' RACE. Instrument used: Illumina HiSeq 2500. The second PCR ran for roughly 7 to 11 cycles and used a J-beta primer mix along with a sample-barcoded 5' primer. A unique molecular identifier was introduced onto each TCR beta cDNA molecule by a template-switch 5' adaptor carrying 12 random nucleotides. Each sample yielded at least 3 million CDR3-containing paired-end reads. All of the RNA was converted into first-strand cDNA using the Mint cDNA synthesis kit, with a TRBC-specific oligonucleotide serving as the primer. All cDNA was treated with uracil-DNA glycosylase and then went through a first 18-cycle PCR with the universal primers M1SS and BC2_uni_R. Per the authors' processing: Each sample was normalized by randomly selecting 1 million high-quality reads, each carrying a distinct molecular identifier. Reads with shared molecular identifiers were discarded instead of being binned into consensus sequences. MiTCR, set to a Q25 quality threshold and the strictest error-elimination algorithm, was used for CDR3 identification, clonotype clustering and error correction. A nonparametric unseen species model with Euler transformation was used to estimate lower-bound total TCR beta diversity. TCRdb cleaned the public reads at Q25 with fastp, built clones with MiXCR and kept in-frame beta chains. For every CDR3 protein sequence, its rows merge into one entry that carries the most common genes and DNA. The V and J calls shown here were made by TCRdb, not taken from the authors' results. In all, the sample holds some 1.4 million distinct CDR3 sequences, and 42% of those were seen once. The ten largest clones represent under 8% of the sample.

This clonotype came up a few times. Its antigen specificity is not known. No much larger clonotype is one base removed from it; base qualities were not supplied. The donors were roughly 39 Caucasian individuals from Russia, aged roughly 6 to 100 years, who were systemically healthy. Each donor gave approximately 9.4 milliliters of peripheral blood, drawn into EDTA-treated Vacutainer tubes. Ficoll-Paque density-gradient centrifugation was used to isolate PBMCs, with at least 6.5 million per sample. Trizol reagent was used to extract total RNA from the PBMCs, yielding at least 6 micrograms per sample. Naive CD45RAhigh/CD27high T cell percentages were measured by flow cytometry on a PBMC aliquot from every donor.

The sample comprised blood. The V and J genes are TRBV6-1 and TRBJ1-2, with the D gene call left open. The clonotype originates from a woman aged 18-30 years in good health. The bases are TGTGCCAGCAAAGAGACTCGTCTAGGCTATGGCTACACCTTC. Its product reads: CASKETRLGYGYTF.